The 16 T cell receptor beta chains listed next were all sequenced from one sample in a study of graft-versus-host responses after intestinal transplantation. These receptors' targets are unknown. Repertoires were generated with immunoSEQ multiplex PCR, while TCRdb's copy carries only in-frame clones and drops some. The table records some 86,000 clones, 75% to 95% of them present only once. The sequencing here drew on unstimulated CD4+ T cells sorted from spleen or lymph node cells, taken before intestinal transplant. Every receptor here comes from a human donor who received an intestinal transplant.

This clone was found a few times. This chain uses TRBV6-5 with TRBJ1-1, with D maybe TRBD1 (5 bases). The germline V gene encodes CDR1 MNHEY and CDR2 SVGAGI. V was pared by 5 bases and J by 3 bases, with 16 bases between. The CDR3 covers 15 residues. CDR3 sequence reads: CASSALDRGYTEAFF. CDR3 DNA: TGTGCCAGCAGTGCCCTCGACAGAGGCTACACTGAAGCTTTCTTT.

With respect to this clone: At the DNA level, this CDR3 is encoded by other sequences in the same sample as well. This sequence joins TRBV19 and TRBJ1-2; TRBD1 matches at 9 bases. There are 15 residues in the CDR3. Trimming at V came to 1 base and at J to 2 bases, leaving 2 bases not matched to a gene. Germline V lookup: CDR1 LNHDA, CDR2 SQIVND (reference sequence). The CDR3 nucleotides are TGTGCCAGTAGTATAGCGGACAGGGGCAACTATGGCTACACCTTC. Translated: CASSIADRGNYGYTF.

The chain carries TRBV6-5 and TRBJ1-2; 7 nucleotides match TRBD1. The germline gives CDR1 MNHEY, CDR2 SVGAGI. V shed 7 bases, J shed 2 bases, and the junction held 7 bases outside the gene matches. The CDR3 is 14 residues long. The CDR3 region is CASNRDRRNYGYTF. For the CDR3, the DNA is TGTGCCAGCAACCGGGACAGAAGAAACTATGGCTACACCTTC.

This clone came up once. The rearrangement joins TRBV11-2 to TRBJ2-7; TRBD2 matches at 8 bases. The CDR3 spans 15 residues. Losses at the gene ends were 5 bases for V and 2 bases for J; bases not matched to a gene: 8. Germline lookup yields CDR1 SGHAT and CDR2 FQNNGV. The CDR3 sequence is CASSITSGTTYEQYF. DNA of the CDR3: TGTGCCAGCAGCATCACTAGCGGTACAACCTACGAGCAGTACTTC.

The rearrangement links TRBV7-9 to TRBJ2-1; 11 nucleotides align to TRBD1. Germline V gene sequence: CDR1 SEHNR, CDR2 FQNEAQ (reference sequence). The trim removed 5 bases at V and 4 bases at J, leaving 10 bases unmatched. This CDR3 region has 17 residues. The CDR3 sequence is CASSTWTGGLPYNEQFF. The CDR3 bases are TGTGCCAGCAGCACCTGGACAGGGGGCCTTCCTTACAATGAGCAGTTCTTC.

This clone was observed a single time. The CDR3 loop reads CASSLEIDTASTDTQYF. CDR3 nucleotide sequence: TGTGCCAGCAGCCTCGAGATCGACACCGCTAGCACAGATACGCAGTATTTT. The chain joins TRBV5-8 to TRBJ2-3; no clear D. CDR3 length: 17 amino acids. Trimming took 4 bases from V and 0 from J, leaving 18 bases between them. The germline V gene encodes CDR1 SGHTS and CDR2 YDEGEE.

The V call is TRBV30, the J call TRBJ2-2; 9 nucleotides line up with TRBD2. The CDR3 is 14 amino acids. CDR1 and CDR2 from the germline V gene are GTSNPN and SVGIG (reference sequence). The V gene end was trimmed by 3 bases and the J gene end by 5 bases; junction bases not matched to a gene: 4. CDR3 sequence reads: CAWSHSGRTGELFF. CDR3 DNA: TGTGCCTGGAGCCATAGCGGGAGAACCGGGGAGCTGTTTTTT.

This chain uses TRBV30 with TRBJ1-2; 8 positions agree with TRBD1. This CDR3 contains 14 residues. Unmatched junction bases numbered 4, after V lost 0 bases and J lost 4 bases. Germline V CDR1 and CDR2: GTSNPN, SVGIG (reference sequence). In nucleotides, the CDR3 is TGTGCCTGGAGTGTAACAGGGGGTGGCTATGGCTACACCTTC. Protein sequence: CAWSVTGGGYGYTF.

This clone has only one observation. The rearrangement uses TRBV4-3 and TRBJ1-3; unclear D gene. The germline V gene encodes CDR1 LGHNA and CDR2 YSLEER. Trimming cost V 0 bases and J 7 bases, with 7 bases left between them. The CDR3 is made up of 13 amino acids. CDR3 DNA: TGCGCCAGCAGCCAAGAATCCGGGAACACCATATATTTT. Its protein product is CASSQESGNTIYF.

V usage is TRBV19 and J usage is TRBJ2-3; 7 positions match TRBD1. Germline CDR1 and CDR2: LNHDA and SQIVND (reference sequence). J gave up 5 bases and V 3 bases, and 5 bases lay outside the gene matches. This CDR3 has 14 amino acids. CDR3 in amino acids: CASSIGRGRDTQYF. The DNA for the CDR3 is TGTGCCAGTAGTATTGGAAGGGGGCGAGATACGCAGTATTTT.

The CDR3 region is CASSSGGWSEKLFF. DNA of the CDR3: TGTGCCAGCAGCTCCGGGGGGTGGAGCGAAAAACTGTTTTTT. The rearrangement uses TRBV7-6 and TRBJ1-4; tentatively, D is TRBD1 (5 bases). In germline, CDR1 is SGHVS, CDR2 FNYEAQ. The CDR3 spans 14 residues. V gave up 4 bases and J gave up 8 bases, with 14 bases separating them.

The chain has TRBV23-1 and TRBJ2-7; D might be TRBD1 (6 bases). TRBV23-1 is designated an ORF whose function remains uncertain. The V end lost 4 bases, the J end lost 3 bases, and 10 bases lay between the germline ends. This CDR3 spans 13 amino acids. The CDR3 DNA reads TGCGCCAGCAGTCGGCCAGGGGACTACGAGCAGTACTTC. It translates to CASSRPGDYEQYF.

The chain couples TRBV27 to TRBJ2-3, with D uncertain. V lost 8 bases and J 1 base, leaving 4 bases between the germline ends. The germline CDR1 and CDR2 sequences are MNHEY and SMNVEV (reference sequence). CDR3 length: 11 residues. DNA of the CDR3: TGTGCCAGCGGCCGCACAGATACGCAGTATTTT. This encodes CASGRTDTQYF.

The chain has TRBV11-2 and TRBJ2-3; 16 nucleotides agree with TRBD2. Germline-derived CDR1 and CDR2 are SGHAT and FQNNGV. V gave up 6 bases and J gave up 4 bases; unmatched junction bases: 10. CDR3 size: 18 residues. The CDR3 coding sequence is TGTGCCAGCAGTCGACGACGGGGACTAGCGGGGGGGCCAGATACGCAGTATTTT. Translation gives CASSRRRGLAGGPDTQYF.

J is TRBJ2-3 and V is TRBV4-3; 8 nucleotides agree with TRBD2. V trimming: 7 bases; J trimming: 1 base; junction bases outside the gene matches: 7. From germline, CDR1 is LGHNA and CDR2 YSLEER. The CDR3 totals 15 residues. The CDR3 here is CASTQGLGGTDTQYF. The CDR3 region has the DNA TGCGCCAGCACCCAGGGACTAGGGGGCACAGATACGCAGTATTTT.

The V call is TRBV2, the J call TRBJ2-7; 9 nucleotides match TRBD2. Losses at the gene ends were 5 bases for V and 5 bases for J; bases not matched to a gene: 10. CDR1 is SNHLY, CDR2 FYNNEI, per germline. The CDR3 has 15 amino acids. CDR3 sequence (DNA): TGTGCCAGCAGTTTAGAGCGGGGGGTTCTCCACGAGCAGTACTTC. Protein product: CASSLERGVLHEQYF.